Below are 30 T cell receptor beta chains sequenced from a single sample in a study of T cell responses to AZD1222 COVID-19 vaccine. The table came from immunoSEQ multiplex PCR; TCRdb's copy has only in-frame clones and leaves some out. The sample has about 260,000 clones, roughly 93% seen once. The input for sequencing was peripheral blood, taken on day 0 of AZD1222 vaccination. The receptors originated from an adult in good health.

The chain combines TRBV19 with TRBJ1-1; tentative D call: TRBD1 (6 bases). CDR1 LNHDA and CDR2 SQIVND come from the germline V gene (reference sequence). Trimming shortened V by 4 bases and J by 0 bases, and 15 bases separated the two germline ends. This CDR3 comprises 16 residues. CDR3 residues: CASSRGGSLMNTEAFF. CDR3 bases: TGTGCCAGTAGTAGGGGGGGCAGCCTCATGAACACTGAAGCTTTCTTT.

The chain is built from TRBV10-1 and TRBJ1-6; 9 bases agree with TRBD1. V was clipped by 6 bases and J by 7 bases; unmatched bases: 4. CDR1 WNHNN and CDR2 SYGVQD come from the germline V gene (reference sequence). CDR3 length: 14 residues. This CDR3 reads CASSPGQGNSPLHF. The DNA of the CDR3 is TGCGCCAGCAGCCCAGGACAGGGGAATTCACCCCTCCACTTT.

In the case of this clone: The same CDR3 is also encoded by other DNA sequences in this sample. The V and J genes are TRBV12-3 or TRBV12-4 and TRBJ2-1, with D unresolved. V lost 9 bases to trimming and J lost 5 bases, with 8 bases between them. The CDR3 is made up of 11 amino acids. The CDR3 sequence is CASSLNNEQFF. CDR3 DNA: TGTGCCAGTAGCTTAAACAATGAGCAGTTCTTC.

The chain employs TRBV5-4 and TRBJ1-2; D not resolved. Per the germline V gene, CDR1 is SGHNT and CDR2 is YYREEE (reference sequence). This CDR3 region has 14 residues. V was trimmed by 0 bases and J by 3 bases, leaving 9 bases between them. The CDR3 loop reads CASSLANGDYGYTF. The CDR3 coding sequence is TGTGCCAGCAGCTTGGCGAACGGAGACTATGGCTACACCTTC.

This chain joins TRBV15 and TRBJ2-2; unclear D gene. CDR3 length: 11 amino acids. V was clipped by 8 bases and J by 5 bases, with 6 bases between them. Looked up from germline, CDR1 is LNHNV and CDR2 is YYDKDF (reference sequence). For the CDR3, the DNA is TGTGCCACCGGGCGAACCGGGGAGCTGTTTTTT. Translation: CATGRTGELFF. Full variable domain (outside the CDR3, taken from reference TRBV15 and TRBJ2-2): DAMVIQNPRYQVTQFGKPVTLSCSQTLNHNVMYWYQQKSSQAPKLLFHYYDKDFNNEADTPDNFQSRRPNTSFCFLDIRSPGLGDTAMYLCATGRTGELFFGEGSRLTVL.

The rearrangement links TRBV24-1 to TRBJ2-1, with 9 bases matching TRBD2. Germline CDR1 KGHDR, CDR2 SFDVKD. V lost 8 bases to trimming and J lost 5 bases; unmatched junction nucleotides: 9. This CDR3 contains 15 residues. The CDR3 here is CATKASGTVNNEQFF. CDR3 sequence (DNA): TGTGCCACCAAGGCTAGCGGGACGGTAAACAATGAGCAGTTCTTC.

This chain uses TRBV19 with TRBJ1-2; 7 nucleotides line up with TRBD1. From germline, CDR1 is LNHDA and CDR2 SQIVND (reference sequence). The V and J ends lost 4 bases and 6 bases, in that order; junction bases with no gene match: 8. The CDR3 runs 14 residues. Here the CDR3 reads CASSTRDSSDGYTF. DNA of the CDR3: TGTGCCAGTAGTACCCGGGACAGTTCGGATGGCTACACCTTC.

The gene calls are TRBV28 and TRBJ1-1; D gene unclear. The CDR3 has 12 residues. The germline gives CDR1 MDHEN, CDR2 SYDVKM. The V end lost 3 bases, the J end lost 0 bases, and 2 bases lay between the germline ends. The CDR3 coding sequence is TGTGCCAGCAGTTTCCTGAACACTGAAGCTTTCTTT. Its translation: CASSFLNTEAFF.

The V gene is TRBV9, the J gene TRBJ1-4; tentatively, D is TRBD1 (5 bases). The germline V gene has CDR1 SGDLS and CDR2 YYNGEE. CDR3 length: 15 residues. Deletions cut 4 bases from V and 5 bases from J, with 15 bases between. The CDR3 loop reads CASSSRDGKNEKLFF. The CDR3 nucleotides are TGTGCCAGCAGCTCCCGGGACGGTAAGAATGAAAAACTGTTTTTT.

The chain combines TRBV7-9 with TRBJ1-4; 7 bases fit TRBD1. The CDR3 is made up of 16 amino acids. Germline assignment: CDR1 SEHNR and CDR2 FQNEAQ (reference sequence). J gave up 8 bases and V 1 base, and 10 bases lay outside the gene matches. The CDR3 loop is CASSLEVRGRGEKLFF. CDR3 bases: TGTGCCAGCAGCTTAGAGGTGAGGGGGCGCGGGGAAAAACTGTTTTTT.

On this clone itself: Other nucleotide sequences in the sample specify the same CDR3. The rearrangement links TRBV30 to TRBJ1-5; D may be TRBD1 (5 bases). Trimming removed 3 bases at V and 0 bases at J, with 6 bases between. Germline CDR1 reads GTSNPN; CDR2 reads SVGIG (reference sequence). The CDR3 runs 13 residues. The CDR3 nucleotides read TGTGCCTGGAGCAGGGATAGCAATCAGCCCCAGCATTTT. Protein: CAWSRDSNQPQHF.

The chain employs TRBV5-6 and TRBJ2-7; 14 nucleotides line up with TRBD2. The trim removed 5 bases at V and 2 bases at J, leaving 6 bases unmatched. Germline CDR1 is SGHDT and CDR2 is YYEEEE. This CDR3 is 16 amino acids long. CDR3 region: CASRRTSGRPTYEQYF. CDR3 in DNA: TGTGCCAGCAGACGGACTAGCGGGAGGCCCACCTACGAGCAGTACTTC.

V is TRBV2 and J is TRBJ2-7; tentatively, D is TRBD2 (6 bases). CDR1 SNHLY and CDR2 FYNNEI come from the germline V gene. V dropped 0 bases and J dropped 1 base, with 7 bases sitting between them. CDR3 size: 14 residues. CDR3 DNA sequence: TGTGCCAGCAGTGAAGCTAGCGGATCCTACGAGCAGTACTTC. Its protein product is CASSEASGSYEQYF.

The genes are TRBV11-2 and TRBJ2-7; D ambiguous. Trimming stripped 0 bases from V and 3 bases from J, with 3 bases between. Germline V CDR1 and CDR2: SGHAT, FQNNGV. The CDR3 totals 12 residues. The CDR3 protein is CASSLDGYEQYF. DNA of the CDR3: TGTGCCAGCAGCTTAGACGGCTACGAGCAGTACTTC.

CDR3 loop: CASSERTGVGEQYF. CDR3 bases: TGTGCCAGCAGCGAGAGGACAGGGGTGGGGGAGCAGTACTTC. This rearrangement joins TRBV9 to TRBJ2-7; 9 bases match TRBD1. The CDR3 has 14 amino acids. V trimming: 3 bases; J trimming: 7 bases; junction bases outside the gene matches: 8. CDR1 is SGDLS, CDR2 YYNGEE, per germline.

This chain connects TRBV7-9 to TRBJ2-2, with D maybe TRBD2 (6 bases). The CDR3 extends over 16 amino acids. V lost 4 bases to trimming and J lost 1 base, with 13 bases between them. Germline assignment: CDR1 SEHNR and CDR2 FQNEAQ (reference sequence). The CDR3 nucleotides read TGTGCCAGCAGCTGGCGCGGGACCGGGAACACCGGGGAGCTGTTTTTT. This gives the protein CASSWRGTGNTGELFF.

The V call is TRBV7-9, the J call TRBJ2-7; 11 bases align to TRBD2. Trimming cost V 6 bases and J 7 bases; bases outside gene matches: 8. Germline loops: CDR1 SEHNR, CDR2 FQNEAQ (reference sequence). The CDR3 is 14 residues long. The CDR3 DNA sequence: TGTGCCAGCAGAACCGGGACTAGCGGAGGGGAGCAGTACTTC. Translated, it gives CASRTGTSGGEQYF.

This sequence joins TRBV11-3 and TRBJ2-2; D gene uncertain. The V end was cut by 0 bases, the J end by 7 bases, with 3 bases between. The germline V gene has CDR1 SGHNT and CDR2 YENEEA. The CDR3 loop spans 12 amino acids. Here the CDR3 reads CASSLDLGELFF. The CDR3 DNA reads as TGTGCCAGCAGCTTAGATCTCGGGGAGCTGTTTTTT.

This CDR3 reads CASRAWAGELFF. CDR3 DNA sequence: TGTGCCAGCAGGGCATGGGCCGGGGAGCTGTTTTTT. This sequence joins TRBV28 and TRBJ2-2; D call uncertain. Trimming stripped 6 bases from V and 6 bases from J, with 8 bases between. Germline V lookup: CDR1 MDHEN, CDR2 SYDVKM. This CDR3 region has 12 residues.

This chain connects TRBV15 to TRBJ2-7; D unclear. The germline gives CDR1 LNHNV, CDR2 YYDKDF (reference sequence). The V and J ends lost 1 base and 4 bases respectively, with 11 bases between them. The CDR3 loop spans 14 amino acids. The CDR3: CATSRVSGPYEQYF. The CDR3 nucleotides read TGTGCCACCAGCAGAGTATCGGGTCCGTACGAGCAGTACTTC.

The chain uses TRBV7-3 and TRBJ1-2; possible D gene TRBD1, 6 bases. The CDR3 loop spans 15 amino acids. V was pared by 2 bases and J by 0 bases, with 10 bases between. The germline V gene encodes CDR1 SGHTA and CDR2 FQGTGA. DNA for the CDR3: TGTGCCAGCAGCTTACTGACAGGAACTAACTATGGCTACACCTTC. Translating gives CASSLLTGTNYGYTF.

The chain couples TRBV5-1 to TRBJ2-2; 11 bases are shared with TRBD1. Looked up from germline, CDR1 is SGHRS and CDR2 is YFSETQ. V dropped 3 bases and J dropped 7; count of bases not matched to a gene: 8. The CDR3 is 16 residues long. The CDR3 nucleotides are TGCGCCAGCAGCTCCAGGACAGGGGGCGGAGACGGGGAGCTGTTTTTT. Translating gives CASSSRTGGGDGELFF. Full variable domain (outside the CDR3, taken from reference TRBV5-1 and TRBJ2-2): KAGVTQTPRYLIKTRGQQVTLSCSPISGHRSVSWYQQTPGQGLQFLFEYFSETQRNKGNFPGRFSGRQFSNSRSEMNVSTLELGDSALYLCASSSRTGGGDGELFFGEGSRLTVL.

The rearrangement links TRBV5-1 to TRBJ2-7; D is ambiguous. V was cut by 2 bases and J by 2 bases, with 8 bases left in between. The CDR3 runs 13 residues. Germline CDR1 and CDR2: SGHRS and YFSETQ. The CDR3 loop is CASSFRPTYEQYF. The CDR3 nucleotides read TGCGCCAGCAGCTTCCGGCCTACCTACGAGCAGTACTTC.

The chain carries TRBV7-9 and TRBJ2-1, with 9 bases lining up with TRBD2. V trimming: 5 bases; J trimming: 0 bases; junction bases outside the gene matches: 8. Per germline, CDR1 SEHNR and CDR2 FQNEAQ (reference sequence). The CDR3 contains 17 residues. The DNA of the CDR3 is TGTGCCAGCAGCCCAAGGACTAGCGAGATCTCCTACAATGAGCAGTTCTTC. Its translation: CASSPRTSEISYNEQFF. Drawing the rest from reference TRBV7-9 and TRBJ2-1, the complete variable domain is DTGVSQNPRHKITKRGQNVTFRCDPISEHNRLYWYRQTLGQGPEFLTYFQNEAQLEKSRLLSDRFSAERPKGSFSTLEIQRTEQGDSAMYLCASSPRTSEISYNEQFFGPGTRLTVL.

This chain connects TRBV11-2 to TRBJ2-7, with a possible D match to TRBD2 (6 bases). Trimming took off 5 bases at V and 12 bases at J, with 20 bases between the two ends. Germline CDR1 is SGHAT and CDR2 is FQNNGV. This CDR3 spans 13 amino acids. The CDR3 DNA sequence: TGTGCCAGCAGCGCGGGTCGGGGGAGCGCCGCGTACTTC. Translation gives CASSAGRGSAAYF.

The chain uses TRBV25-1 and TRBJ1-1, with a possible D match to TRBD1 (5 bases). This CDR3 region has 15 residues. Germline loops: CDR1 MGHDK, CDR2 SYGVNS. With 3 bases removed from V and 3 bases from J, the gap between germline ends came to 14 bases. As DNA, the CDR3 is TGTGCCAGCAGTGATCCCGGGGCCGGGGACACTGAAGCTTTCTTT. Translated: CASSDPGAGDTEAFF.

This chain joins TRBV5-4 and TRBJ1-1, with D uncertain. The length of the CDR3 is 13 residues. V lost 3 bases and J lost 6, with 12 bases in between. The germline CDR1 and CDR2 sequences are SGHNT and YYREEE (reference sequence). As DNA, the CDR3 is TGTGCCAGCAGCTCAGACACTAAGGCTGAAGCTTTCTTT. Translation gives CASSSDTKAEAFF. Based on the CDR3 plus reference TRBV5-4 and TRBJ1-1, the full variable domain is ETGVTQSPTHLIKTRGQQVTLRCSSQSGHNTVSWYQQALGQGPQFIFQYYREEENGRGNFPPRFSGLQFPNYSSELNVNALELDDSALYLCASSSDTKAEAFFGQGTRLTVV.

The genes are TRBV7-8 and TRBJ1-1, with D possibly TRBD1 on 5 matching bases. The CDR3 sequence is 13 residues long. The germline V gene has CDR1 SGHVS and CDR2 FQNEAQ. Trimming pared 6 bases from V and 3 bases from J, leaving 11 bases between. The CDR3 DNA reads as TGTGCCAGCAGACCTACAGGAGACACTGAAGCTTTCTTT. Translation: CASRPTGDTEAFF. Using reference TRBV7-8 and TRBJ1-1 for the parts outside the CDR3, the full variable domain is GAGVSQSPRYKVAKRGQDVALRCDPISGHVSLFWYQQALGQGPEFLTYFQNEAQLDKSGLPSDRFFAERPEGSVSTLKIQRTQQEDSAVYLCASRPTGDTEAFFGQGTRLTVV.

The chain couples TRBV5-4 to TRBJ2-3, with 11 bases aligning to TRBD2. This CDR3 is built from 17 residues. CDR1 is SGHNT and CDR2 is YYREEE in the germline V gene (reference sequence). The junction had 6 bases not matched to a gene; V was cut back by 0 bases and J by 3 bases. The CDR3 loop reads CASSLASGGPGTDTQYF. The CDR3 region has the DNA TGTGCCAGCAGCTTGGCTAGCGGGGGGCCGGGAACAGATACGCAGTATTTT.

CDR3 loop: CASSYRDSTDTQYF. In nucleotides, the CDR3 is TGTGCCAGCAGTTACAGGGATTCCACAGATACGCAGTATTTT. This chain connects TRBV6-5 to TRBJ2-3; no clear D. The CDR3 is 14 amino acids. Germline CDR1 MNHEY, CDR2 SVGAGI. The ends were cut back, 2 bases at V and 2 bases at J, with 8 bases in the middle.